The 14 T cell receptor beta chains reported below all come from one sample, sequenced in a study of Ad26.COV2.S vaccination and SARS-CoV-2 variants. TCRdb's copy holds only in-frame clones and misses some; the assay was immunoSEQ multiplex PCR. The data contain some 520,000 clones, roughly 87% of them singletons. Treatment here: some 19 received Ad26.COV2.S at low or high dose, single or two shots; about 5 received placebo; per-sample allocation not given. Specimens were obtained on day 63 following the first vaccine or placebo injection. The material was peripheral blood, obtained in a trial of Ad26.COV2.S vaccine versus placebo. These receptor sequences come from a person aged 18-60 years who received the Ad26.COV2.S COVID-19 vaccine or a placebo.

The DNA of the CDR3 is TGTGCCACCACGCCCCACAGACCGGGACTAGCGGGAGTTTACAATGAGCAGTTCTTC. This gives the protein CATTPHRPGLAGVYNEQFF. The chain uses TRBV28 and TRBJ2-1, with 14 bases fitting TRBD2. The CDR3 loop spans 19 amino acids. V trimming: 10 bases; J trimming: 4 bases; junction bases outside the gene matches: 18. Germline CDR1 and CDR2: MDHEN and SYDVKM.

The chain carries TRBV30 and TRBJ1-1, with D uncertain. The CDR3 runs to 11 residues. Germline values: CDR1 GTSNPN, CDR2 SVGIG (reference sequence). V gave up 2 bases and J gave up 5 bases, with 6 bases separating them. Written as DNA, the CDR3 is TGTGCCTGGAGTCCGACAACTGAAGCTTTCTTT. Translated: CAWSPTTEAFF.

J is TRBJ1-5 and V is TRBV4-2; TRBD1 matches 8 bases. Germline trimming cut 1 base from V and 2 bases from J; bases unmatched to any gene: 4. There are 16 residues in the CDR3. Germline CDR1 is LGHNA and CDR2 is YNFKEQ. CDR3 sequence: CASSQVTGQGNQPQHF. In DNA, the CDR3 is TGTGCCAGCAGCCAAGTCACGGGACAGGGCAATCAGCCCCAGCATTTT.

V is TRBV18 and J is TRBJ2-1, with D possibly TRBD2 on 6 matching bases. The CDR3 extends over 13 amino acids. Looked up from germline, CDR1 is KGHSH and CDR2 is LQKENI. V lost 0 bases, J lost 8 bases, and 8 bases lay in between. The DNA for the CDR3 is TGTGCCAGCTCACCACCGGGAGGTGATGAGCAGTTCTTC. Its protein product is CASSPPGGDEQFF.

This sequence joins TRBV11-2 and TRBJ1-1; D may be TRBD1 (6 bases). The CDR3 loop spans 13 amino acids. Germline CDR1 SGHAT, CDR2 FQNNGV. V lost 0 bases and J 11 bases, leaving 13 bases between the germline ends. CDR3 nucleotide sequence: TGTGCCAGCAGCTTAGATTTCCGGGGGCGGGCTTTCTTT. As protein: CASSLDFRGRAFF.

This clone was counted at least ten times. The J gene is TRBJ2-5, the V gene TRBV5-5; D is perhaps TRBD2 (5 bases). This CDR3 comprises 14 residues. Germline V CDR1 and CDR2: SGHKS, YYEKEE (reference sequence). Trimming removed 4 bases from V and 5 bases from J, with 15 bases in between. The CDR3 DNA follows: TGTGCCAGCAGCCTGTGGACGGGAATGGAGACCCAGTACTTC. Its protein is CASSLWTGMETQYF.

A single count supports this clone. The chain is built from TRBV28 and TRBJ2-3, with 11 bases identical to TRBD1. The germline gives CDR1 MDHEN, CDR2 SYDVKM. V lost 8 bases and J lost 1; bases outside the gene matches: 8. This CDR3 region has 16 residues. CDR3 sequence: CASSGTGGFRTDTQYF. CDR3 nucleotides: TGTGCCAGCTCCGGGACAGGGGGTTTCCGCACAGATACGCAGTATTTT.

V and J are TRBV24-1 and TRBJ2-1; D is possibly TRBD2 (6 bases). CDR1 KGHDR and CDR2 SFDVKD come from the germline V gene. The germline V and J ends were trimmed by 4 bases and 8 bases, with 14 bases remaining between them. This CDR3 has 14 residues. In DNA, the CDR3 is TGTGCCACCAGTGACCGGACTAAATTGGATGAGCAGTTCTTC. Its protein product is CATSDRTKLDEQFF.

The gene calls are TRBV25-1 and TRBJ1-5; possible D gene TRBD1, 5 bases. The germline V gene has CDR1 MGHDK and CDR2 SYGVNS. CDR3 length: 14 residues. V was shortened by 5 bases and J by 4 bases, with 12 bases between the two germline ends. The CDR3 DNA sequence: TGTGCCAGCAGTCAACATCAGGGTAATCAGCCCCAGCATTTT. Translated, it gives CASSQHQGNQPQHF.

The V gene is TRBV12-3 or TRBV12-4, the J gene TRBJ2-7, with D perhaps TRBD1 (6 bases). This CDR3 has 13 amino acids. V lost 7 bases to trimming and J lost 3 bases, with 13 bases between them. The CDR3 protein is CASTKTGIYEQYF. The CDR3 nucleotides are TGTGCCAGCACTAAGACAGGAATCTACGAGCAGTACTTC.

This clone came up a few times. The rearrangement uses TRBV5-1 and TRBJ2-2; D not resolved. The CDR3 totals 15 residues. Per the germline V gene, CDR1 is SGHRS and CDR2 is YFSETQ. V dropped 0 bases and J dropped 1 base, with 7 bases sitting between them. CDR3 DNA: TGCGCCAGCAGCTTGGTGGGGAAGAACACCGGGGAGCTGTTTTTT. Its protein product is CASSLVGKNTGELFF.

About this clone itself: Other DNA sequences in this specimen translate into the identical CDR3. This chain joins TRBV30 and TRBJ2-3, with D hard to call. Germline assignment: CDR1 GTSNPN and CDR2 SVGIG (reference sequence). The V gene lost 0 bases and the J gene lost 4 bases, with 5 bases spanning the gap. This CDR3 contains 12 residues. The CDR3 is CAWSVLPDTQYF. CDR3 nucleotide sequence: TGTGCCTGGAGTGTCCTCCCAGATACGCAGTATTTT.

The chain couples TRBV27 to TRBJ2-2; the match to TRBD1 covers 8 bases. The CDR3 contains 14 residues. CDR1 and CDR2 (germline): MNHEY, SMNVEV (reference sequence). With V trimmed by 6 bases and J by 4 bases, 4 bases remained unmatched. This chain's CDR3 is CASSPGQATGELFF. The CDR3 DNA reads as TGTGCCAGCAGCCCGGGACAGGCCACCGGGGAGCTGTTTTTT.

J is TRBJ1-1 and V is TRBV28; D ambiguous. Per the germline V gene, CDR1 is MDHEN and CDR2 is SYDVKM. This CDR3 comprises 15 residues. Trimming removed 6 bases from V and 3 bases from J, with 17 bases in between. In nucleotides, the CDR3 is TGTGCCAGCAGATATAGGGCAGCAACGGACACTGAAGCTTTCTTT. As protein: CASRYRAATDTEAFF.